The clone carrying this T cell receptor beta chain turned up a few times. Its antigen is currently unknown. This record comes from a study of T cell repertoires in cytomegalovirus infection. Looking at the study overall: CMV infection together with matching HLA type was indicated by public TCR beta signatures. Overall study findings and caveats: Identification of carriers of CMV plus the relevant HLA was performed using cumulative public TCR beta family frequency. Ex vivo, HLA-C-restricted CMV-specific TCR beta clonotypes prevailed over the rest of the response.

This CDR3 has 16 residues. The V segment lost 0 bases and the J segment 6 bases; nucleotides outside the gene matches: 8. Germline V gene lookup returns CDR1 MNHEY and CDR2 SVGAGI. Each CDR3 protein gets one entry after TCRdb re-called the reads with MiXCR. Of approximately 600,000 distinct CDR3 sequences listed, 40% are singletons. The input for sequencing was cultured PBMCs, taken from culture after CMV antigen stimulation. The clonotype was recovered from a human donor in good health (CMV status not recorded). Some clones in this sample may be carry-over from other donors' samples. The chain carries TRBV6-5 and TRBJ2-7, with 10 bases aligning to TRBD2. The CDR3 loop is CASSYSYLAGDGEQYF. CDR3 DNA: TGTGCCAGCAGTTACTCTTATCTAGCGGGGGATGGCGAGCAGTACTTC.